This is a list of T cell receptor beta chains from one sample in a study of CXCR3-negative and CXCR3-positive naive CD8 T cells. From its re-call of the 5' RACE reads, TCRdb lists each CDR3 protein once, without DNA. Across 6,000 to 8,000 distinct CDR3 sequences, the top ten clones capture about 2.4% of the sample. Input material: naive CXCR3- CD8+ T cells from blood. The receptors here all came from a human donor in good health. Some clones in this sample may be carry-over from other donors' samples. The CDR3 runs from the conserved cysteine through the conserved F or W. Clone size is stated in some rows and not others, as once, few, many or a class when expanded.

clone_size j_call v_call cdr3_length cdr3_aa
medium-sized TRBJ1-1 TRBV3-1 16 CASSQDSGLLYAEAFF
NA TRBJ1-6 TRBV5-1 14 CASSAVDSVTPLHF
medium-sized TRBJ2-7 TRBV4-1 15 CASSQDPGGSYEQYF
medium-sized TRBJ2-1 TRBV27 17 CASSLSPSLLSYNEQFF
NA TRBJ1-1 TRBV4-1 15 CASSHRDRANTEAFF
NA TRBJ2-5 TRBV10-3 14 CAISGGQAEETQYF
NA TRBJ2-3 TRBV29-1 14 CSVLAGASTDTQYF
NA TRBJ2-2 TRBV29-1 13 CSVDGAHTGELFF
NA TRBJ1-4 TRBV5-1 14 CASSLGAVQEKLFF
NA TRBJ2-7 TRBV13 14 CASSLGLAGGEQYF
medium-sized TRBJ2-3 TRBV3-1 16 CASSLEGLAAQGTQYF
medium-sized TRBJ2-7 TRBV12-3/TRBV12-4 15 CASSSVRDSSYEQYF
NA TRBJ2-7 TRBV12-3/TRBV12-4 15 CASSLDGMSSYEQYF
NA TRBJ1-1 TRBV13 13 CASSPSPNTEAFF
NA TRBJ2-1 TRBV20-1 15 CSARDDHRAGNEQFF
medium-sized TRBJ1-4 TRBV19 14 CASSIEQGNKKLFF
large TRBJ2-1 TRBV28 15 CASRALGRSYNEQFF
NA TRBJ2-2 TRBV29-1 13 CSVDGDNTGELFF
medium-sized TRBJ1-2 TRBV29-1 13 CSVVGGGNYGYTF
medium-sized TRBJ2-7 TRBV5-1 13 CASKLDGDYEQYF
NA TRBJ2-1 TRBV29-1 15 CSVERRESSYNEQFF
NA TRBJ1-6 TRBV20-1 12 CSAPPDSFTLHF
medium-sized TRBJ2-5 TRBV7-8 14 CASSLARGGETQYF
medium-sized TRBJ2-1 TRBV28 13 CASSLAGVNEQFF
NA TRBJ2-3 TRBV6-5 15 CAIPFWGVNTDTQNF
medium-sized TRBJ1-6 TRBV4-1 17 CASSQYLTGTANSPLHF
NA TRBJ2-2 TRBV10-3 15 CAISSKGTDTGELFF
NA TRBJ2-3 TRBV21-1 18 CGSKVGQKKRASTDTQYF
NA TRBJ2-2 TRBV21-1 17 CASSKGMTVRTPGSCFF
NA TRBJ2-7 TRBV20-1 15 CSAENRDYSSYEQYF
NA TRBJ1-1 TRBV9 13 CASSAAANTEAFF
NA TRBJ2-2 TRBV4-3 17 CASSQDPAGSNTGELFF
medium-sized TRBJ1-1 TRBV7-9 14 CASSPGQGVSEAFF
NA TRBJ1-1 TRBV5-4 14 CASSLAPGSTEAFF
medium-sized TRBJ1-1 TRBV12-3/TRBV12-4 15 CASTLGTGGNTEAFF
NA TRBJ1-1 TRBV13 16 CASSLGSGGDDTEAFF
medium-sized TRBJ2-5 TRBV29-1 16 CSVEAPGIAVLETQYF
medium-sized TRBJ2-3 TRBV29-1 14 CSVGSRSHTDTQYF